Here is one T cell receptor beta chain with its context. The target antigen is unknown. This sample is drawn from a study of cytomegalovirus exposure and HLA in healthy donors. Trimming left V 5 bases short and J 1 base short, with 11 bases between. CDR1 is MNHNS, CDR2 SASEGT, per germline. CDR3 length: 14 residues. The table came from immunoSEQ multiplex PCR; TCRdb's copy has only in-frame clones and leaves some out. The table includes 85,000 to 120,000 clones, 85% to 95% detected once. Study conclusions and caveats: Reportedly, diagnosis of cytomegalovirus status by the classifier showed high specificity and sensitivity. The study put some 160 TCR beta chains on its list as cytomegalovirus-associated.

This chain connects TRBV6-1 to TRBJ1-1, with no clear D. The sequence was obtained from a woman under 30 in good health and CMV-seronegative. The specimen sequenced was PBMCs. This chain's CDR3 is CASSQLQTNTEAFF. The CDR3 region has the DNA TGTGCCAGCAGTCAGCTACAGACGAACACTGAAGCTTTCTTT.